This TCR beta chain was recovered during a study of cytomegalovirus exposure and HLA in healthy donors. On the study more broadly: Earlier findings included 100 million to 130 million unique TCR beta sequences obtained from around 180 million T cells. Study outcomes and limitations: Researchers reported in a later analysis that a missense DCLRE1C variant was tied to TCR beta V- and J-gene trimming. Rare TCR sequences dominated, though some public TCRs recurred in many donors. For cytomegalovirus status, the classifier reportedly gave diagnoses with high specificity and sensitivity.

This CDR3 has 15 amino acids. Germline loops: CDR1 MGHDK, CDR2 SYGVNS. The V gene lost 3 bases and the J gene lost 0 bases, with 9 bases spanning the gap. Comments on this clone: Its antigen is as yet unknown.

Use of 60 Vbeta and 13 Jbeta primers characterized the PCR. The data were produced by immunoSEQ multiplex PCR, yet TCRdb's version contains in-frame clones alone and is incomplete. Counted here are about 140,000 clones, around 77% occurring once; the ten biggest clones make up about 2.2%. Sequenced input: PBMCs. The receptor's source is a man in his thirties or forties in good health and CMV-seronegative. The chain combines TRBV25-1 with TRBJ1-3; D gene uncertain. CDR3 region: CASSDRYRSGNTIYF. DNA of the CDR3: TGTGCCAGCAGTGACAGGTACCGCTCTGGAAACACCATATATTTT.